This is a list of T cell receptor beta chains from one sample in a study of cytomegalovirus exposure and HLA in healthy donors. Produced via immunoSEQ multiplex PCR; TCRdb's table is partial and in-frame only. This sample carries over 200,000 clones, approximately 80% of them seen once, and the ten largest clones take approximately 0.5%. Sequencing was performed on PBMCs. The origin of the receptors is a woman in her forties in good health and CMV-seronegative. Each CDR3 is given with its conserved first and last residue. Fields, in order: CDR3 protein, J gene, V gene.

CASSGVGGGNTGELFF,TRBJ2-2,TRBV2
CASSLRQPEQYF,TRBJ2-7,TRBV28
CASRVRGGNQPQHF,TRBJ1-5,TRBV19
CASSPGTGVPGYTF,TRBJ1-2,TRBV7-2
CASSTEEGRTEAFF,TRBJ1-1,TRBV19
CASSVDRGNEKLFF,TRBJ1-4,TRBV9
CASSTGTASTDTQYF,TRBJ2-3,TRBV11-2
CASSFVTGSSYEQYF,TRBJ2-7,TRBV19
CAISPGTAITGELFF,TRBJ2-2,TRBV10-3
CAISDRTGVDQPQHF,TRBJ1-5,TRBV10-3
CASSPLSGGETGELFF,TRBJ2-2,TRBV18
CASSVSEGDGYTF,TRBJ1-2,TRBV2
CASSLEANNSPLHF,TRBJ1-6,TRBV28
CASSLHGGSYNEQFF,TRBJ2-1,TRBV7-9
CASSLRNEGIQYF,TRBJ2-4,TRBV7-9
CASSLGSSGANVLTF,TRBJ2-6,TRBV11-2
CASTHRGYRLTRRDTEAFF,TRBJ1-1,TRBV11-2
CASSFNGRESTDTQYF,TRBJ2-3,TRBV7-3
CASSPGQGLEQYF,TRBJ2-7,TRBV18
CASSRGQSPYNSPLHF,TRBJ1-6,TRBV7-9
CASSLDSYTEAFF,TRBJ1-1,TRBV7-3
CASSPGLDKGYEQYF,TRBJ2-7,TRBV5-1
CASSLTTGGVLNTEAFF,TRBJ1-1,TRBV7-8
CASSMTGADGYTF,TRBJ1-2,TRBV5-4
CASSKEYYRDGYTF,TRBJ1-2,TRBV21-1
CASSQGKGQGFSDTQYF,TRBJ2-3,TRBV4-1
CASSLGTGDPGETQYF,TRBJ2-5,TRBV11-2
CASSVVERGGEQYF,TRBJ2-7,TRBV9
CASKQGAIGEQYF,TRBJ2-7,TRBV19
CASSLVAGVPDTQYF,TRBJ2-3,TRBV5-1
CASSKPGQSSYEQYF,TRBJ2-7,TRBV7-9
CASSSGQGKEDTQYF,TRBJ2-3,TRBV7-9
CASSRRGSYSYEQYF,TRBJ2-7,TRBV18
CASSQVTNTEAFF,TRBJ1-1,TRBV6-5